This is a list of T cell receptor beta chains from one sample in a study of blood T cell repertoires in COVID-19. Clones were sequenced by immunoSEQ multiplex PCR, and TCRdb holds only the in-frame ones, with some missing. The sample lists approximately 200,000 clones, 80% to 90% seen once, with roughly 2.2% in the top ten. The sequenced sample was peripheral blood. Every receptor here comes from a man between 65 and 85 years old with active or convalescent COVID-19. Both conserved end residues are part of each CDR3.

>TRBV5-1|TRBJ1-4
CASSLLVGEKLFF
>TRBV14|TRBJ1-4
CASSTGQGLVWTNEKLFF
>TRBV7-6|TRBJ1-2
CASSLGSGGRDYGYTF
>TRBV6-2/TRBV6-3|TRBJ1-5
CASSYGTGLQPQHF
>TRBV5-6|TRBJ2-5
CASSTAGTGDETQYF
>TRBV18|TRBJ1-5
CASSPAGRNQPQHF
>TRBV11-2|TRBJ1-1
CASSGDRASAEAFF
>TRBV18|TRBJ1-2
CASSPSRGSGYTF
>TRBV2|TRBJ1-5
CASSAQGIDQPQHF
>TRBV6-6|TRBJ2-2
CASSADRANTGELFF
>TRBV28|TRBJ2-1
CASSSDRVWEQFF
>TRBV29-1|TRBJ2-1
CSARLAGVGYNEQFF
>TRBV5-6|TRBJ1-2
CASSLDRGVYGYTF
>TRBV3-1/TRBV3-2|TRBJ2-5
CASSQNRGETQYF
>TRBV29-1|TRBJ1-3
CSAKTGVGNTIYF
>TRBV7-9|TRBJ2-7
CASSLAETTVEQYF